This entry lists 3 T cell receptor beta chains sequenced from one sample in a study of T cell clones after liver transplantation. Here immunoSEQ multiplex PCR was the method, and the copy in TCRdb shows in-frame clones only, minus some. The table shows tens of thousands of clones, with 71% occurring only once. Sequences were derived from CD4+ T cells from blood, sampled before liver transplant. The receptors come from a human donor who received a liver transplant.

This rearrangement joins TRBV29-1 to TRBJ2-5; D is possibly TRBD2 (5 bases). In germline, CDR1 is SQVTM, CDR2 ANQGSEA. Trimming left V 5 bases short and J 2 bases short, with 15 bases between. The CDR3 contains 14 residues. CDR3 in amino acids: CSVSGVTGQETQYF. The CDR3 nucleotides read TGCAGCGTTTCTGGGGTAACGGGGCAAGAGACCCAGTACTTC.

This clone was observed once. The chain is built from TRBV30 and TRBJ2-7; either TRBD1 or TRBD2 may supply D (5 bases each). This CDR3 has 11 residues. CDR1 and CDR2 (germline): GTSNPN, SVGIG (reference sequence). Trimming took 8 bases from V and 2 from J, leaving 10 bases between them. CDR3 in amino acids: CAGTDTYEQYF. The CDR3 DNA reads TGTGCCGGGACGGACACCTACGAGCAGTACTTC.

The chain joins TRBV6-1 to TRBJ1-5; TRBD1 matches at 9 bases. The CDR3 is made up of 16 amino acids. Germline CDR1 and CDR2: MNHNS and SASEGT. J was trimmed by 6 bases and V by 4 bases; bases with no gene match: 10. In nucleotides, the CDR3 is TGTGCCAGCAGTGCGACACAGGGGGCTTTGGGTCAGCCCCAGCATTTT. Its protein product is CASSATQGALGQPQHF.